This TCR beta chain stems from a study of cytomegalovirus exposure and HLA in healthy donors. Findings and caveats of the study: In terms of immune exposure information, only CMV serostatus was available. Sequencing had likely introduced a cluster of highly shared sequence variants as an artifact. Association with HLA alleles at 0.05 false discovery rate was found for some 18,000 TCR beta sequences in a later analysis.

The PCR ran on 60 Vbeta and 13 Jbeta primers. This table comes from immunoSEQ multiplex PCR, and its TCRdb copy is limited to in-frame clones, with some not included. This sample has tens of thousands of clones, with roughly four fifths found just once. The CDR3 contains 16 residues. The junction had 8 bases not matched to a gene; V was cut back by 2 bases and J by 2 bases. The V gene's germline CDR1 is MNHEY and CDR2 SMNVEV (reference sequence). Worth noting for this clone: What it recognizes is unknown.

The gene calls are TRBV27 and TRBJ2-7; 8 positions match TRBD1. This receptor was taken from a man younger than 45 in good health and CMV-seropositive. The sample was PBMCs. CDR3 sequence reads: CASSLPDRAYAYEQYF. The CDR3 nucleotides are TGTGCCAGCAGTTTACCGGACAGGGCTTACGCCTACGAGCAGTACTTC.